The rows below give T cell receptor beta chains drawn from one sample of a study of T-cell memory formation after mild COVID-19. TCRdb reanalysed the 5' RACE reads using MiXCR and keeps one entry per CDR3 protein. The sample shows under 300,000 distinct CDR3 sequences, over 9% of them seen only once. Sequencing input: PBMCs or a T cell subset sorted from them (not recorded which). Source of these receptors: a man younger than 30 who had mild COVID-19 (a few samples of this study predate the infection). Cell type and time point are not known. The CDR3 runs from the conserved cysteine through the conserved F or W. Fields, in order: V gene, J gene, CDR3 protein.

TRBV15	TRBJ1-1	CATSRDGRGAFF
TRBV7-3	TRBJ1-1	CASSFSMGVVTEAFF
TRBV20-1	TRBJ1-1	CSARSDANTEAFF
TRBV20-1	TRBJ2-1	CAVVELAGGADEQFF
TRBV5-1	TRBJ1-4	CASRGSPGEKLFF
TRBV10-2	TRBJ2-1	CASSDGGPQFF
TRBV12-3/TRBV12-4	TRBJ1-1	CASSLARLGRNTEAFF
TRBV6-1	TRBJ2-3	CASRDNPPWGTDTQYF
TRBV15	TRBJ1-2	CATSRDDGGVDGYTF
TRBV12-3/TRBV12-4	TRBJ1-1	CASSLWPGANTEAFF
TRBV5-1	TRBJ2-7	CASSLFGGYEQYF
TRBV7-8	TRBJ1-4	CASSGRQGAWREKLFF
TRBV5-8	TRBJ1-2	CASSPGHGYGYTF
TRBV10-3	TRBJ1-5	CAISEDRVGQPQHF
TRBV4-3	TRBJ2-1	CASSQDRAGKNNEQFF
TRBV7-6	TRBJ2-6	CASSSPTGTEPFSGANVLTF
TRBV5-1	TRBJ2-1	CASLGGTSGREQFF
TRBV7-2	TRBJ2-5	CASSTSGTSGGTQYF
TRBV4-2	TRBJ2-5	CASSQTSGGVQETQYF
TRBV6-2/TRBV6-3	TRBJ1-2	CASSYRAQYGYTF